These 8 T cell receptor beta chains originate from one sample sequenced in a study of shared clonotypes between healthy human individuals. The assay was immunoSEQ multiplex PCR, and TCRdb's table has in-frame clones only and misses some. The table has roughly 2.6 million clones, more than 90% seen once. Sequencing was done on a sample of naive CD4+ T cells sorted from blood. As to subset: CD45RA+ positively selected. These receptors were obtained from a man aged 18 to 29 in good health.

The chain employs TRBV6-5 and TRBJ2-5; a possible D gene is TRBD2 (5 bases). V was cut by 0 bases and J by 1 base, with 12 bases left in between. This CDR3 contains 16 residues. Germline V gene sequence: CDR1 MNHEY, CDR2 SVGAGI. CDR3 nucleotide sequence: TGTGCCAGCAGTTACTCGTGGGCAGAGGGCCAAGAGACCCAGTACTTC. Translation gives CASSYSWAEGQETQYF.

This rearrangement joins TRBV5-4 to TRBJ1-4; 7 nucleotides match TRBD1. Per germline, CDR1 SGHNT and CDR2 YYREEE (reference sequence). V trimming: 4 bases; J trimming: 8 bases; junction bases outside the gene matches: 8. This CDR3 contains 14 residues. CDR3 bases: TGTGCCAGCAGCCTGACAGGGCTAGGGGAAAAACTGTTTTTT. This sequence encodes CASSLTGLGEKLFF. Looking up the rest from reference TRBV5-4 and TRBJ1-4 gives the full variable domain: ETGVTQSPTHLIKTRGQQVTLRCSSQSGHNTVSWYQQALGQGPQFIFQYYREEENGRGNFPPRFSGLQFPNYSSELNVNALELDDSALYLCASSLTGLGEKLFFGSGTQLSVL.

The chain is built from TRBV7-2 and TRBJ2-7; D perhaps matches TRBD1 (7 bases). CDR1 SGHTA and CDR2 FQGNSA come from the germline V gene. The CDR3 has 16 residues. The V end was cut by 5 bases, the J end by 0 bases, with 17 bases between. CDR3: CASSIQGGALSYEQYF. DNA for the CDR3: TGTGCCAGCAGCATTCAGGGGGGAGCCCTCTCCTACGAGCAGTACTTC. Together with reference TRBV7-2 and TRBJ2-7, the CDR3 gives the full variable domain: GAGVSQSPSNKVTEKGKDVELRCDPISGHTALYWYRQSLGQGLEFLIYFQGNSAPDKSGLPSDRFSAERTGGSVSTLTIQRTQQEDSAVYLCASSIQGGALSYEQYFGPGTRLTVT.

CDR3 region: CASSLSSGGLGTEAFF. The DNA of the CDR3 is TGCGCCAGCAGCTTGAGCTCGGGGGGCCTTGGCACTGAAGCTTTCTTT. The rearrangement uses TRBV5-1 and TRBJ1-1; weak D call: TRBD1 (6 bases). The CDR3 has 16 amino acids. CDR1 SGHRS and CDR2 YFSETQ come from the germline V gene. The V end was cut by 1 base, the J end by 4 bases, with 17 bases between.

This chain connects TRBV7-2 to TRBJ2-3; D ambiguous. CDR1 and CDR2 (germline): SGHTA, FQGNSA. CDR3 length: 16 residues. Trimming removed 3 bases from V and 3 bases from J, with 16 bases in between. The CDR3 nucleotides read TGTGCCAGCAGCTTTCACCCGTCCGGTTCGACAGATACGCAGTATTTT. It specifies CASSFHPSGSTDTQYF.

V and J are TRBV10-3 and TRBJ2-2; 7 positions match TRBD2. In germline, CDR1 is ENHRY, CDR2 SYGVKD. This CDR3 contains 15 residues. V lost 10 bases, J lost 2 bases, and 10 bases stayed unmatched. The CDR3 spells CATMGGTVNTGELFF. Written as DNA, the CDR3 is TGTGCCACCATGGGGGGGACGGTCAACACCGGGGAGCTGTTTTTT.

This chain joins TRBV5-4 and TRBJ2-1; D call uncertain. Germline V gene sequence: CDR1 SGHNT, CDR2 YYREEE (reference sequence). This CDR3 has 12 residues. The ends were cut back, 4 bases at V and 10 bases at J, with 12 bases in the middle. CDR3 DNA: TGTGCCAGCAGCATCCTTACCGGGGAGCAGTTCTTC. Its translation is CASSILTGEQFF.

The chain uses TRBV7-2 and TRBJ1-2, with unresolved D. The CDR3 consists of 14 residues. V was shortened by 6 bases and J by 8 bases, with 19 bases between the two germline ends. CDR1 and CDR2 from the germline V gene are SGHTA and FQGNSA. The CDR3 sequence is CASSVSGRERGYTF. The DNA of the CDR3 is TGTGCCAGCAGTGTGAGCGGGCGGGAGAGGGGCTACACCTTC.